The present TCR beta chain was sequenced within a study of T-cell reconstitution after alpha-beta-depleted transplantation in children listed by TCRdb under 2016. The study in broad terms: Using TCR repertoire profiling, the study followed T-cell immune reconstitution in a quantitative way in children after TCRalphabeta/CD19-depleted allogeneic hematopoietic cell transplantation. The paper's findings and limits, for the study overall: The frequencies of hyperexpanded clones fell over the following months, and after one year, T-cell counts and TCRbeta diversity were mostly attributed to newly produced T cells. The apparently early alphabetaT-cell count recovery about two months after transplant was reportedly dependent on only several hundred rapidly expanded clones derived from non-depleted graft cells. The high TCRbeta diversity at day 60 in some patients was ascribed to recipient T cells and intrathymic progenitors that had survived conditioning.

Details on this clonotype: Its target antigen remains unknown. Base qualities are not recorded, but no much larger clone differs from it by a single base.

Library generation was performed with PCR. TCRdb lists the instrument as Illumina HiSeq 2500. To normalize quantification of the TCRbeta repertoire, the TCR libraries were built with molecular barcoding that relied on unique molecular identifiers. The public sequencing data were trimmed at Q25 with fastp and processed into clonotypes with MiXCR by TCRdb, which kept only in-frame beta chains. Each entry merges the rows of one CDR3 protein and shows their most common DNA and genes. This sample lists fewer than 450,000 distinct CDR3 sequences; roughly 15% were detected once. About 41% of the sample rests with the top ten. The sample's treatment or condition label is to be understood as: allogeneic hematopoietic cell transplantation with graft depleted of TCRalphabeta T cells and CD19 B cells. Transplant recipients were children who received TCRalphabeta/CD19-depleted allogeneic hematopoietic cell grafts.

Trimmed from V: 3 bases; trimmed from J: 4 bases; junction bases lacking a gene match: 6. There are 16 amino acids in the CDR3, from cysteine to phenylalanine inclusive. Left in the record is the CDR3 DNA by itself, 48 bases read in frame from the first base. CDR1 and CDR2 (MNHEY, SMNVEV) derive from the germline V gene (reference sequence). The sequence is built from TRBV27 and TRBJ2-1, and 10 junctional nucleotides match TRBD2. Sequenced material: PBMCs, mostly from graft donor cells, taken 360 days after TCRalphabeta/CD19-depleted stem cell transplant. The sequence derives from a male patient between 2 and 9 years old who had a stem cell transplant for acute lymphoblastic leukemia, so the T cells may come from the graft donor. The CDR3 here reads CASSFRTSGKYNEQFF. The DNA is as follows: TGTGCCAGCAGTTTTAGGACTAGCGGAAAATACAATGAGCAGTTCTTC.